This T cell receptor beta chain was identified during a study of T cells in narcolepsy. Study background: Donors had narcolepsy type 1 or type 2, or were healthy controls.

Notes on this clone: What it binds is unknown.

Study results and limitations: Some memory CD4+ repertoires had no autoreactive clone sequences. Autoreactive clonotypes reportedly recurred in blood of same and different patients, not controls. Same-patient CSF and blood CD4+ T cell clonotypes included HCRT-specific and TRIB2-specific autoreactive ones.

TCRdb's table, derived via immunoSEQ multiplex PCR, lists solely in-frame clones and lacks some. The table records about 19,000 clones, about four fifths of them present only once. Trimming removed 8 bases at V and 3 bases at J, with 17 bases between. This CDR3 is built from 14 residues. Germline V lookup: CDR1 MNHEY, CDR2 SMNVEV (reference sequence). This sequence originates from a human donor in good health. The material sequenced was memory (CD45RA-) CD4+ T cells from blood. The chain has TRBV27 and TRBJ2-7; the D call may be TRBD1 or TRBD2 (5 bases each). CDR3 in amino acids: CASSRRDGLYEQYF. The CDR3 DNA reads as TGTGCCAGCTCACGTAGGGACGGCCTCTACGAGCAGTACTTC.